The T cell receptor (beta chain) under discussion was sequenced for a study of technical replicates of blood from several donors. This table comes from immunoSEQ multiplex PCR, and its TCRdb copy is limited to in-frame clones, with some not included. The top ten hold 4.5% to 5% of the sample, which has about 73,000 clones, 90% to 95% seen once. J gave up 3 bases and V 3 bases, and 3 bases lay outside the gene matches. CDR3 length: 16 residues. Germline CDR1 reads MGHRA; CDR2 reads YSYEKL. The source of this sequence is a human donor in good health. Some clones in this sample may be carry-over from other donors' samples. V gene TRBV4-1 combines with J gene TRBJ2-3; 13 nucleotides line up with TRBD2. The sequencing input was PBMCs. CDR3 sequence: CASSQPLAGGTDTQYF. Written as DNA, the CDR3 is TGCGCCAGCAGCCAGCCACTAGCGGGGGGGACAGATACGCAGTATTTT.